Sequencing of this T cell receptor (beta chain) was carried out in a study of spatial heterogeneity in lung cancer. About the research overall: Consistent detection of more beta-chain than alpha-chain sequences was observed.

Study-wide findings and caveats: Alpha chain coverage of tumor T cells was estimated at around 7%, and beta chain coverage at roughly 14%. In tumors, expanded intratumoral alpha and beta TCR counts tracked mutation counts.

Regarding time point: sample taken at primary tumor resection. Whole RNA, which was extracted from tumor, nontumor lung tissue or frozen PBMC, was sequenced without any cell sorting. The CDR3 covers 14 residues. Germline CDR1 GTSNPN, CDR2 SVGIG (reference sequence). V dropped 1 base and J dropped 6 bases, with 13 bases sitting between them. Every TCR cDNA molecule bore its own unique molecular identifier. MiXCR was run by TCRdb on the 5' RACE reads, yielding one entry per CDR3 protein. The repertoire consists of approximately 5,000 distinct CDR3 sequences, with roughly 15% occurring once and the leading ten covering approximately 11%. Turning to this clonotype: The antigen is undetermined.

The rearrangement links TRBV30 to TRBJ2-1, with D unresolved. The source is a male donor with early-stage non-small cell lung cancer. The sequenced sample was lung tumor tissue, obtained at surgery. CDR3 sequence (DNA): TGTGCCTGGAGTGCCCCTACGTGGCGCAATGAGCAGTTCTTC. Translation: CAWSAPTWRNEQFF. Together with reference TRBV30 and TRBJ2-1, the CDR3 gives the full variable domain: SQTIHQWPATLVQPVGSPLSLECTVEGTSNPNLYWYRQAAGRGLQLLFYSVGIGQISSEVPQNLSASRPQDRQFILSSKKLLLSDSGFYLCAWSAPTWRNEQFFGPGTRLTVL.